This passage covers 26 T cell receptor beta chains from one sample sequenced in a study of T cell changes during pregnancy in multiple sclerosis. Some clones are missing from TCRdb's copy, which holds only in-frame ones; the method was immunoSEQ multiplex PCR. Altogether about 58,000 clones are present, 90% to 95% being singletons, with the ten largest covering approximately 3.8%. The specimen was CD8+ T cells from peripheral blood mononuclear cells, collected in the second trimester of pregnancy. Source of these receptors: a female donor with multiple sclerosis, enrolled in a pregnancy study.

The V call is TRBV4-1, the J call TRBJ2-7; 9 nucleotides match TRBD1. The J segment lost 4 bases and the V segment lost 6 bases, leaving 13 bases of the junction unmatched. Looked up from germline, CDR1 is MGHRA and CDR2 is YSYEKL. The CDR3 contains 16 residues. The CDR3 loop reads CASSARQGELAYEQYF. CDR3 nucleotides: TGCGCCAGCAGTGCCAGACAGGGGGAATTGGCTTACGAGCAGTACTTC.

Points on this clone: One end of the junction is discordant with germline, which a read error may explain. The genes are TRBV9 and TRBJ1-1, with D maybe TRBD1 (6 bases). The germline gives CDR1 SGDLS, CDR2 YYNGEE. The CDR3 has 11 residues. The CDR3 coding sequence is TGTGCCAGCAGCGTCAAACAGGGCTTAAACTTT. It codes for CASSVKQGLNF.

This clone appeared once. DNA for the CDR3: TGTGCCAGCAGCTACGACAGGGGCCTTAACACTGAAGCTTTCTTT. Amino acids: CASSYDRGLNTEAFF. The J gene is TRBJ1-1, the V gene TRBV6-5, with TRBD1 matching 8 bases. The germline V gene encodes CDR1 MNHEY and CDR2 SVGAGI. The V and J ends lost 6 bases and 2 bases, in that order; junction bases with no gene match: 8. CDR3 length: 15 residues.

This clone has a single count. The V call is TRBV30, the J call TRBJ2-1, with 9 bases fitting TRBD2. Germline V gene data show CDR1 as GTSNPN and CDR2 as SVGIG (reference sequence). The V segment lost 4 bases and the J segment 10 bases; nucleotides outside the gene matches: 11. CDR3 length: 14 amino acids. CDR3 DNA sequence: TGTGCCTGGAAGGGAAGTTTAGCGGGAGTAGAGCAGTTCTTC. It yields the protein CAWKGSLAGVEQFF.

This sequence joins TRBV5-4 and TRBJ2-1, with 7 bases aligning to TRBD2. Germline CDR1 reads SGHNT; CDR2 reads YYREEE (reference sequence). J lost 7 bases, V lost 4 bases, and 8 bases had no gene match. The CDR3 length is 14 residues. CDR3 residues: CASSPGLVLNEQFF. The CDR3 region has the DNA TGTGCCAGCAGCCCCGGACTAGTTTTGAATGAGCAGTTCTTC.

The sample holds one count of this clone. The J gene is TRBJ2-1, the V gene TRBV4-3; 7 bases agree with TRBD1. The CDR3 runs to 12 residues. V dropped 4 bases and J dropped 7; count of bases not matched to a gene: 1. Per the germline V gene, CDR1 is LGHNA and CDR2 is YSLEER. The CDR3 coding sequence is TGCGCCAGCAGCCTGACAGGGAATGAGCAGTTCTTC. Protein sequence: CASSLTGNEQFF.

The chain is built from TRBV9 and TRBJ1-2; TRBD1 matches 12 bases. V was pared by 3 bases and J by 7 bases, with 7 bases of the junction left unmatched. The V gene's germline CDR1 is SGDLS and CDR2 YYNGEE. The CDR3 is 15 residues long. CDR3 in amino acids: CASSAAGTGGFGYTF. CDR3 coding DNA: TGTGCCAGCAGCGCGGCCGGGACAGGGGGCTTTGGCTACACCTTC.

CDR3 region: CAIQDRENEKLFF. The CDR3 coding sequence is TGTGCCATCCAAGACAGGGAGAATGAAAAACTGTTTTTT. The J gene is TRBJ1-4, the V gene TRBV10-3, with 7 nucleotides matching TRBD1. Losses at the gene ends were 8 bases for V and 5 bases for J; bases not matched to a gene: 5. The CDR3 extends over 13 amino acids. Germline CDR1 is ENHRY and CDR2 is SYGVKD.

This chain links TRBV4-1 with TRBJ2-5, with 9 bases fitting TRBD1. Trimming at V came to 3 bases and at J to 2 bases, leaving 7 bases not matched to a gene. This CDR3 region has 16 residues. The germline V gene encodes CDR1 MGHRA and CDR2 YSYEKL. The CDR3 spells CASSHLTGQGQETQYF. The CDR3 DNA is TGCGCCAGCAGCCATCTCACGGGACAGGGTCAAGAGACCCAGTACTTC.

V gene TRBV7-6 combines with J gene TRBJ2-5, with D unresolved. This CDR3 has 14 amino acids. CDR1 and CDR2 (germline): SGHVS, FNYEAQ. The V gene lost 1 base and the J gene lost 0 bases, with 6 bases spanning the gap. CDR3 DNA: TGTGCCAGCAGCTTAGGTTATTACCAAGAGACCCAGTACTTC. The encoded protein is CASSLGYYQETQYF. The full variable domain, rest sourced from reference TRBV7-6 and TRBJ2-5, is GAGVSQSPRYKVTKRGQDVALRCDPISGHVSLYWYRQALGQGPEFLTYFNYEAQQDKSGLPNDRFSAERPEGSISTLTIQRTEQRDSAMYRCASSLGYYQETQYFGPGTRLLVL.

V is TRBV5-1 and J is TRBJ2-1, with no clear D. Germline V gives CDR1 SGHRS, CDR2 YFSETQ. The CDR3 length is 14 residues. Deletions cut 0 bases from V and 7 bases from J, with 11 bases between. CDR3 sequence: CASSLAFLSNEQFF. The CDR3 DNA follows: TGCGCCAGCAGCTTGGCCTTTCTGTCGAATGAGCAGTTCTTC.

The rearrangement links TRBV6-5 to TRBJ2-1; maybe TRBD1 (6 bases). Germline CDR1 reads MNHEY; CDR2 reads SVGAGI. The CDR3 loop spans 13 amino acids. Trimming took off 7 bases at V and 4 bases at J, with 11 bases between the two ends. CDR3 in DNA: TGTGCCAGCAAGGGGGACCTTTACAATGAGCAGTTCTTC. Its translation: CASKGDLYNEQFF.

This clone has a single count. The gene calls are TRBV15 and TRBJ1-1, with D possibly being TRBD1 (5 bases). The CDR3 consists of 17 residues. Trimming shortened V by 3 bases and J by 1 base, and 18 bases separated the two germline ends. CDR1 is LNHNV, CDR2 YYDKDF, per germline (reference sequence). CDR3 nucleotides: TGTGCCACCAGCAGGCGGGGACGGATGCCTACGAACACTGAAGCTTTCTTT. Protein sequence: CATSRRGRMPTNTEAFF.

This clone was seen a handful of times. This chain joins TRBV6-1 and TRBJ2-3; TRBD1 matches 8 bases. Germline values: CDR1 MNHNS, CDR2 SASEGT. The CDR3 sequence is 15 residues long. The V segment lost 4 bases and the J segment 0 bases; nucleotides outside the gene matches: 3. CDR3 loop: CASSAWTGSTDTQYF. In DNA, the CDR3 is TGTGCCAGCAGTGCCTGGACAGGGAGCACAGATACGCAGTATTTT.

The V gene is TRBV9, the J gene TRBJ2-3, with 11 bases lining up with TRBD2. The ends lost 0 bases at V and 6 bases at J; junction bases unmatched: 9. The CDR3 covers 17 residues. From germline, CDR1 is SGDLS and CDR2 YYNGEE. The CDR3 sequence: CASSVEGSGRATDTQYF. The CDR3 nucleotides read TGTGCCAGCAGCGTAGAGGGTAGCGGGAGGGCCACGGATACGCAGTATTTT.

Written as DNA, the CDR3 is TGTGCCAGCAGCTTGAGGGTGGCAGATACGCAGTATTTT. This translates into CASSLRVADTQYF. This rearrangement joins TRBV7-8 to TRBJ2-3; a weak D match, TRBD2 (5 bases). The CDR3 runs to 13 residues. Trimming pared 3 bases from V and 4 bases from J, leaving 8 bases between. Germline CDR1 is SGHVS and CDR2 is FQNEAQ. Full variable domain (missing parts from reference TRBV7-8 and TRBJ2-3): GAGVSQSPRYKVAKRGQDVALRCDPISGHVSLFWYQQALGQGPEFLTYFQNEAQLDKSGLPSDRFFAERPEGSVSTLKIQRTQQEDSAVYLCASSLRVADTQYFGPGTRLTVL.

This chain joins TRBV19 and TRBJ1-5; TRBD1 is a possible D gene (5 bases). CDR3 length: 16 residues. Germline V lookup: CDR1 LNHDA, CDR2 SQIVND (reference sequence). The ends were cut back, 5 bases at V and 4 bases at J, with 18 bases in the middle. CDR3 nucleotides: TGTGCCAGTAGTCACGTGCCGGAGGGGTGGAATCAGCCCCAGCATTTT. Encoded protein: CASSHVPEGWNQPQHF.

The chain is built from TRBV7-9 and TRBJ1-1; a possible D gene is TRBD1 (6 bases). The CDR3 is 18 amino acids. Germline CDR1 and CDR2: SEHNR and FQNEAQ (reference sequence). V lost 4 bases, J lost 5 bases, and 26 bases lay in between. CDR3 loop: CASSSPRGAPSPVTEAFF. CDR3 nucleotide sequence: TGTGCCAGCAGCTCCCCTCGGGGGGCCCCATCCCCCGTGACTGAAGCTTTCTTT.

The chain carries TRBV6-5 and TRBJ2-1; 11 nucleotides line up with TRBD2. The J segment lost 7 bases and the V segment lost 5 bases, leaving 7 bases of the junction unmatched. The germline V gene has CDR1 MNHEY and CDR2 SVGAGI. This CDR3 is built from 15 residues. This chain's CDR3 is CASSRTSGSGNEQFF. The DNA for the CDR3 is TGTGCCAGCAGTCGAACTAGCGGGAGTGGAAATGAGCAGTTCTTC.

The chain links TRBV27 to TRBJ2-1, with 14 bases that match TRBD2. Germline loops: CDR1 MNHEY, CDR2 SMNVEV (reference sequence). The CDR3 has 16 amino acids. The J segment lost 7 bases and the V segment lost 5 bases, leaving 7 bases of the junction unmatched. CDR3 in DNA: TGTGCCAGCAGTACGGGACTAGCGGGAGCTGGGAATGAGCAGTTCTTC. It specifies CASSTGLAGAGNEQFF.

This chain connects TRBV27 to TRBJ2-1; D possibly corresponds to TRBD2 (9 bases). The V gene lost 6 bases and the J gene lost 8 bases, with 17 bases spanning the gap. In germline, CDR1 is MNHEY, CDR2 SMNVEV (reference sequence). CDR3 length: 14 amino acids. CDR3 residues: CASRSLAGQDEQFF. The CDR3 DNA reads TGTGCCAGCAGATCTCTAGCGGGACAGGATGAGCAGTTCTTC.

The J gene is TRBJ2-5, the V gene TRBV5-4; 11 nucleotides line up with TRBD2. Losses at the gene ends were 4 bases for V and 5 bases for J; bases not matched to a gene: 10. There are 16 residues in the CDR3. Looked up from germline, CDR1 is SGHNT and CDR2 is YYREEE (reference sequence). The DNA of the CDR3 is TGTGCCAGCAGCAATCGAGGACTAGCGGGCGGTGAGACCCAGTACTTC. Translating it yields CASSNRGLAGGETQYF.

This rearrangement joins TRBV19 to TRBJ1-5; 10 bases line up with TRBD1. The junction had 6 bases not matched to a gene; V was cut back by 5 bases and J by 2 bases. The CDR3 is made up of 16 amino acids. Germline loops: CDR1 LNHDA, CDR2 SQIVND (reference sequence). CDR3 region: CASSVRDRGGNQPQHF. For the CDR3, the DNA is TGTGCCAGTAGTGTCCGGGACAGGGGAGGCAATCAGCCCCAGCATTTT.

The rearrangement links TRBV9 to TRBJ2-1; TRBD2 matches 7 bases. This CDR3 is built from 16 residues. V was clipped by 3 bases and J by 3 bases; unmatched bases: 9. CDR1 is SGDLS, CDR2 YYNGEE, per germline. CDR3 loop: CASSAPLGGNYNEQFF. DNA for the CDR3: TGTGCCAGCAGCGCCCCACTCGGGGGGAACTACAATGAGCAGTTCTTC. Complete variable domain (other parts from reference TRBV9 and TRBJ2-1): DSGVTQTPKHLITATGQRVTLRCSPRSGDLSVYWYQQSLDQGLQFLIQYYNGEERAKGNILERFSAQQFPDLHSELNLSSLELGDSALYFCASSAPLGGNYNEQFFGPGTRLTVL.

The chain recombines TRBV19 with TRBJ1-1; D may be TRBD1 (5 bases). Trimming removed 4 bases at V and 5 bases at J, with 14 bases between. This CDR3 contains 14 residues. Germline V gene sequence: CDR1 LNHDA, CDR2 SQIVND (reference sequence). The CDR3 coding sequence is TGTGCCAGTAGTACCCGGGCAGGGATGACTGAAGCTTTCTTT. This translates into CASSTRAGMTEAFF.

The chain recombines TRBV7-9 with TRBJ2-2, with TRBD2 matching over 11 bases. V lost 4 bases to trimming and J lost 5 bases; unmatched junction nucleotides: 6. This CDR3 has 16 residues. Per germline, CDR1 SEHNR and CDR2 FQNEAQ (reference sequence). The CDR3: CASSSLAGGSTGELFF. The CDR3 region has the DNA TGTGCCAGCAGCTCCCTAGCGGGAGGAAGTACCGGGGAGCTGTTTTTT. Combining the CDR3 with reference TRBV7-9 and TRBJ2-2 gives the whole variable domain DTGVSQNPRHKITKRGQNVTFRCDPISEHNRLYWYRQTLGQGPEFLTYFQNEAQLEKSRLLSDRFSAERPKGSFSTLEIQRTEQGDSAMYLCASSSLAGGSTGELFFGEGSRLTVL.